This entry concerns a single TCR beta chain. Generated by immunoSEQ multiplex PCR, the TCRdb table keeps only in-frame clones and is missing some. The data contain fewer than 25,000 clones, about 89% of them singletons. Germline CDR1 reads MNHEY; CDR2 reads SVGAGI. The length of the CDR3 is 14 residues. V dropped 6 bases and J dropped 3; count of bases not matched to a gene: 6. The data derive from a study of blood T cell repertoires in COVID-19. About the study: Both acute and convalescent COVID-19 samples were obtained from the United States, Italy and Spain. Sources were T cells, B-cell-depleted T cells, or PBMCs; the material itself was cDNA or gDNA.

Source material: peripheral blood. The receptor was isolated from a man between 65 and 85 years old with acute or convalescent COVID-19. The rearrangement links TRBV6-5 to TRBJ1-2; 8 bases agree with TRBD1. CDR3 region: CASRKYRGDYGYTF. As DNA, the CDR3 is TGTGCCAGCAGGAAATACAGGGGGGACTATGGCTACACCTTC.